The 14 T cell receptor beta chains presented below share a single source sample, sequenced in a study of blood T cells in healthy people across ages. Together with a sample-barcoded 5' primer, a J-beta primer mix was included in a second PCR lasting roughly 6 to 12 cycles. MiXCR, applied by TCRdb to the 5' RACE reads, yields one record per CDR3 protein. The sample lists 650,000 or so distinct CDR3 sequences; over 40% were seen once. The specimen sequenced was blood. The receptor set was obtained from a woman of 80 years or more in good health.

The chain combines TRBV4-1 with TRBJ2-1; 9 nucleotides line up with TRBD2. Germline-derived CDR1 and CDR2 are MGHRA and YSYEKL. The CDR3 runs to 18 residues. Germline trimming cut 1 base from V and 0 bases from J; bases unmatched to any gene: 7. CDR3 DNA: TGCGCCAGCAGCCAAGTGGATATGGGACTAGCCTCCTACAATGAGCAGTTCTTC. This codes for CASSQVDMGLASYNEQFF.

Many counts were recorded for this clonotype. The chain couples TRBV5-1 to TRBJ2-5; no clear D. Germline CDR1 SGHRS, CDR2 YFSETQ. The CDR3 runs to 15 residues. The ends were cut back, 0 bases at V and 5 bases at J, with 14 bases in the middle. Written as DNA, the CDR3 is TGCGCCAGCAGCTTGGTTCCCCCACCCTTGGAGACCCAGTACTTC. It specifies CASSLVPPPLETQYF. The complete variable domain, with remaining parts taken from reference TRBV5-1 and TRBJ2-5, reads KAGVTQTPRYLIKTRGQQVTLSCSPISGHRSVSWYQQTPGQGLQFLFEYFSETQRNKGNFPGRFSGRQFSNSRSEMNVSTLELGDSALYLCASSLVPPPLETQYFGPGTRLLVL.

V and J are TRBV6-6 and TRBJ2-3; 11 bases fit TRBD2. Germline V gene sequence: CDR1 MNHNY, CDR2 SVGAGI (reference sequence). This CDR3 has 14 amino acids. V was clipped by 8 bases and J by 3 bases; unmatched bases: 4. CDR3 amino acids: CASLLAGGTDTQYF. DNA for the CDR3: TGTGCCAGCCTTCTAGCGGGGGGTACAGATACGCAGTATTTT.

This clonotype was observed a few times. The CDR3, as DNA: TGTGCCAGCAGCCAAAATGGGGGAGATACGCAGTATTTT. Its translation is CASSQNGGDTQYF. J is TRBJ2-3 and V is TRBV3-1, with D perhaps matching TRBD1 or TRBD2 (5 bases each). The germline V gene encodes CDR1 LGHDT and CDR2 YNNKEL (reference sequence). The germline V and J ends were trimmed by 2 bases and 5 bases, with 8 bases remaining between them. This CDR3 has 13 residues.

This clonotype appeared a few times. The genes are TRBV4-1 and TRBJ2-5, with TRBD1 as a possible D gene (5 bases). This CDR3 is 13 amino acids long. V was clipped by 3 bases and J by 11 bases, with 16 bases between them. Germline CDR1 and CDR2: MGHRA and YSYEKL. This CDR3 reads CASSHTGPRKQYF. CDR3 coding DNA: TGCGCCAGCAGCCACACAGGCCCCCGCAAGCAGTACTTC.

This clonotype has a single count. The CDR3 here is CASSLGYQTSGGRTGELFF. The CDR3 nucleotides read TGTGCCAGCAGCTTAGGCTACCAGACTAGCGGGGGGCGGACCGGGGAGCTGTTTTTT. The chain joins TRBV11-2 to TRBJ2-2; 13 bases match TRBD2. Germline assignment: CDR1 SGHAT and CDR2 FQNNGV. This CDR3 has 19 residues. Trimming cost V 1 base and J 5 bases; bases outside gene matches: 10.

The genes are TRBV5-1 and TRBJ1-2; D gene ambiguous. The V gene lost 4 bases and the J gene lost 5 bases, with 12 bases spanning the gap. The length of the CDR3 is 13 residues. CDR1 is SGHRS, CDR2 YFSETQ, per germline. The CDR3 loop reads CASSVDRQYGYTF. The CDR3 nucleotides are TGCGCCAGCAGCGTGGATCGCCAGTATGGCTACACCTTC.

This clonotype was seen once. It may be a read error: a sequence one base away is much more abundant. This sequence joins TRBV5-1 and TRBJ2-3, with D possibly being TRBD1 (6 bases). Trimming took off 2 bases at V and 5 bases at J, with 12 bases between the two ends. The V gene's germline CDR1 is SGHRS and CDR2 YFSETQ. The CDR3 sequence is 14 residues long. The CDR3 here is CASSFAWGQDTQYF. The CDR3 coding sequence is TGCGCCAGCAGCTTCGCCTGGGGACAAGATACGCAGTATTTT.

The V call is TRBV2, the J call TRBJ2-3; TRBD1 matches at 7 bases. Germline V gene sequence: CDR1 SNHLY, CDR2 FYNNEI. The CDR3 is made up of 15 amino acids. V lost 5 bases and J lost 4; bases outside the gene matches: 9. CDR3 DNA: TGTGCCAGCAGTCGACAGGGAACCGATGCAGATACGCAGTATTTT. This sequence encodes CASSRQGTDADTQYF.

The chain joins TRBV2 to TRBJ1-2; a weak D match, TRBD1 (6 bases). Deletions cut 4 bases from V and 4 bases from J, with 16 bases between. Germline V gene lookup returns CDR1 SNHLY and CDR2 FYNNEI. The CDR3 contains 15 residues. The CDR3 DNA is TGTGCCAGCAGTGGCGGACAGATGGTGTCCTATGGCTACACCTTC. Residues: CASSGGQMVSYGYTF. The complete variable domain, with remaining parts taken from reference TRBV2 and TRBJ1-2, reads EPEVTQTPSHQVTQMGQEVILRCVPISNHLYFYWYRQILGQKVEFLVSFYNNEISEKSEIFDDQFSVERPDGSNFTLKIRSTKLEDSAMYFCASSGGQMVSYGYTFGSGTRLTVV.

J is TRBJ2-7 and V is TRBV29-1; D remains unclear. V lost 0 bases and J 2 bases, leaving 2 bases between the germline ends. The CDR3 extends over 11 amino acids. CDR1 SQVTM and CDR2 ANQGSEA come from the germline V gene. CDR3 coding DNA: TGCAGCGTTGAAGAAGCCTACGAGCAGTACTTC. Protein product: CSVEEAYEQYF.

A few counts support this clonotype. The chain recombines TRBV20-1 with TRBJ1-1; D may be TRBD1 (6 bases). Germline V lookup: CDR1 DFQATT, CDR2 SNEGSKA (reference sequence). The germline V and J ends were trimmed by 1 base and 7 bases, with 13 bases remaining between them. This CDR3 is built from 13 residues. CDR3 DNA: TGCAGTGCTAGAGTCCAGGGGATGGGTGAAGCTTTCTTT. Protein product: CSARVQGMGEAFF.

The chain employs TRBV18 and TRBJ1-2, with D unclear. The germline V gene encodes CDR1 KGHSH and CDR2 LQKENI. The CDR3 runs to 13 residues. Trimming stripped 2 bases from V and 3 bases from J, with 7 bases between. The CDR3 nucleotides read TGTGCCAGCTCACCATCGTTCCACTATGGCTACACCTTC. Translation gives CASSPSFHYGYTF.

Details on this clonotype: This clone may be a read error of a much larger clone one base away. The V call is TRBV6-5, the J call TRBJ1-2; no reliable D call. The CDR3 has 13 residues. From germline, CDR1 is MNHEY and CDR2 SVGAGI. Trimming left V 2 bases short and J 2 bases short, with 6 bases between. The CDR3, as DNA: TGTGCCAGCAGTTACGAGGGAAACTATGGCTACACCTTC. Amino acid sequence: CASSYEGNYGYTF.